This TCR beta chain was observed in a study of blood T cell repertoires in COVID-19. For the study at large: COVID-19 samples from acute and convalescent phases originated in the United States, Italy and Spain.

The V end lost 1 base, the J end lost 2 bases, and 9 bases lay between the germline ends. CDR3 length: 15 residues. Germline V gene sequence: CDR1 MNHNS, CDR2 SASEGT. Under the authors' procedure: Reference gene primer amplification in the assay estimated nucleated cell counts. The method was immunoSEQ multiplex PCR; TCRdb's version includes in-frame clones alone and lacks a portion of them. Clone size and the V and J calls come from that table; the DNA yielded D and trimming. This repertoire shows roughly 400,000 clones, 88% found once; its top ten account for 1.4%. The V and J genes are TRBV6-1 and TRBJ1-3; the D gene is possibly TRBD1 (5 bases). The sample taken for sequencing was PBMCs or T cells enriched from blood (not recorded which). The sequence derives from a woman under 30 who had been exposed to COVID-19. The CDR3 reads CASSEGAGTGNTIYF. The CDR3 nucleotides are TGTGCCAGCAGTGAAGGAGCAGGGACTGGAAACACCATATATTTT.